These 24 T cell receptor beta chains came from one sample sequenced in a study of cytomegalovirus exposure and HLA in healthy donors. PCR involved 60 Vbeta and 13 Jbeta primers. Profiling relied on immunoSEQ multiplex PCR, and the TCRdb table lists in-frame clones only, not all of them. The profile shows around 150,000 clones, nearly 80% of them singletons. Sequencing input: PBMCs. The receptor set was obtained from a man aged 25 to 45 in good health and CMV-seronegative.

V gene TRBV5-1 combines with J gene TRBJ1-1; no clear D gene. Trimming took 0 bases from V and 6 from J, leaving 18 bases between them. The CDR3 is 16 amino acids. Germline loops: CDR1 SGHRS, CDR2 YFSETQ. For the CDR3, the DNA is TGCGCCAGCAGCTTGGCCGCGGGAGGTTTAGGACCTGAAGCTTTCTTT. Amino acids: CASSLAAGGLGPEAFF.

Comments on this clone: A read error may account for a junction end that differs from germline. The rearrangement uses TRBV10-3 and TRBJ1-2; D gene ambiguous. The CDR3 sequence is 17 residues long. Germline V gene sequence: CDR1 ENHRY, CDR2 SYGVKD. This CDR3 is CAISERRFRNVDYGHTF. CDR3 nucleotides: TGTGCCATCAGTGAGCGAAGATTTCGGAACGTCGACTATGGCCACACCTTC.

This rearrangement joins TRBV10-3 to TRBJ2-1; 12 nucleotides align to TRBD2. The CDR3 spans 15 residues. Unmatched junction bases numbered 7, after V lost 3 bases and J lost 10 bases. Germline CDR1 ENHRY, CDR2 SYGVKD. For the CDR3, the DNA is TGTGCCATCAGTGACCCGACTAGCGGGAGAGGGGAGCAGTTCTTC. It encodes CAISDPTSGRGEQFF.

The chain is built from TRBV7-9 and TRBJ1-2, with D possibly TRBD1 on 5 matching bases. CDR1 is SEHNR and CDR2 is FQNEAQ in the germline V gene (reference sequence). V gave up 10 bases and J gave up 6 bases, with 18 bases separating them. The CDR3 has 13 residues. Here the CDR3 DNA reads TGTGCCACCCACAAGGGCAGGGATGATGGCTACACCTTC. Protein: CATHKGRDDGYTF.

The rearrangement uses TRBV10-3 and TRBJ2-1; TRBD2 is a possible D gene (6 bases). CDR1 is ENHRY and CDR2 is SYGVKD in the germline V gene. The V gene lost 2 bases and the J gene lost 10 bases, with 6 bases spanning the gap. CDR3 length: 11 residues. CDR3 residues: CAISEGREQFF. CDR3 nucleotides: TGTGCCATCAGTGAGGGGAGGGAGCAGTTCTTC.

V usage is TRBV7-9 and J usage is TRBJ1-2; D remains unclear. Germline CDR1 reads SEHNR; CDR2 reads FQNEAQ (reference sequence). The ends were cut back, 0 bases at V and 3 bases at J, with 8 bases in the middle. The CDR3 is 14 amino acids. CDR3 coding DNA: TGTGCCAGCAGCTTAGCAGAGGGTCACTATGGCTACACCTTC. This codes for CASSLAEGHYGYTF.

The J gene is TRBJ2-7, the V gene TRBV10-3, with TRBD1 identical over 8 bases. The length of the CDR3 is 14 residues. The junction had 8 bases not matched to a gene; V was cut back by 10 bases and J by 0 bases. Germline-derived CDR1 and CDR2 are ENHRY and SYGVKD. The CDR3: CATRETGVSYEQYF. CDR3 DNA: TGTGCCACCCGCGAGACAGGGGTCTCCTACGAGCAGTACTTC.

The chain is built from TRBV5-4 and TRBJ2-5; 7 bases agree with TRBD1. The J call could be wrong; TRBJ2-7 is a better fit for the DNA end. Germline lookup yields CDR1 SGHNT and CDR2 YYREEE (reference sequence). The CDR3 covers 14 residues. The CDR3 sequence is CASSLRQGSYEQYF. DNA of the CDR3: TGTGCCAGCAGCTTGCGACAGGGCTCCTACGAGCAGTACTTC.

A single count supports this clone. The V gene is TRBV10-3, the J gene TRBJ2-6; TRBD1 matches at 9 bases. Trimming at V came to 3 bases and at J to 0 bases, leaving 9 bases not matched to a gene. CDR1 ENHRY and CDR2 SYGVKD come from the germline V gene. This CDR3 spans 19 amino acids. Written as DNA, the CDR3 is TGTGCCATCAGTGATGCTCGAGACAGGGGGAACTCTGGGGCCAACGTCCTGACTTTC. Protein product: CAISDARDRGNSGANVLTF.

CDR3 amino acids: CASSFNMNTEAFF. The CDR3 bases are TGTGCCAGCAGCTTTAACATGAACACTGAAGCTTTCTTT. The rearrangement links TRBV7-2 to TRBJ1-1; D unclear. Germline-derived CDR1 and CDR2 are SGHTA and FQGNSA. Trimming pared 3 bases from V and 0 bases from J, leaving 5 bases between. The CDR3 spans 13 residues. Combining the CDR3 with reference TRBV7-2 and TRBJ1-1 gives the whole variable domain GAGVSQSPSNKVTEKGKDVELRCDPISGHTALYWYRQSLGQGLEFLIYFQGNSAPDKSGLPSDRFSAERTGGSVSTLTIQRTQQEDSAVYLCASSFNMNTEAFFGQGTRLTVV.

This clone appeared once. The chain carries TRBV28 and TRBJ1-1; D possibly corresponds to TRBD1 (6 bases). Trimming took 2 bases from V and 4 from J, leaving 17 bases between them. Germline CDR1 reads MDHEN; CDR2 reads SYDVKM. This CDR3 region has 16 residues. The CDR3 loop is CASSLVRGGTPTEAFF. The CDR3 DNA is TGTGCCAGCAGTTTAGTCAGGGGAGGGACCCCCACTGAAGCTTTCTTT.

This clone was seen once. The chain is built from TRBV10-3 and TRBJ2-1, with D maybe TRBD2 (5 bases). The CDR3 covers 15 residues. In germline, CDR1 is ENHRY, CDR2 SYGVKD. V lost 2 bases and J 0 bases, leaving 8 bases between the germline ends. CDR3 DNA sequence: TGTGCCATCAGTGAGCGGGAACTCTCCTACAATGAGCAGTTCTTC. As protein: CAISERELSYNEQFF.

This chain uses TRBV5-4 with TRBJ1-2; 7 bases line up with TRBD1. There are 12 residues in the CDR3. Germline values: CDR1 SGHNT, CDR2 YYREEE (reference sequence). V dropped 4 bases and J dropped 8; count of bases not matched to a gene: 5. The CDR3 here is CASSPQGDGYTF. The CDR3 DNA reads TGTGCCAGCAGCCCGCAGGGGGACGGCTACACCTTC.

As for this clone: Additional DNA sequences in this sample encode the identical CDR3. The chain employs TRBV27 and TRBJ1-1, with D possibly being TRBD1 (5 bases). V lost 3 bases and J lost 1, with 6 bases in between. This CDR3 is built from 13 residues. The germline CDR1 and CDR2 sequences are MNHEY and SMNVEV (reference sequence). The CDR3 coding sequence is TGTGCCAGCAGTTTTAGGGGGAACACTGAAGCTTTCTTT. It specifies CASSFRGNTEAFF.

This clone was observed a few times. This chain's CDR3 is CASSQERSNQPQHF. The CDR3, as DNA: TGCGCCAGCAGCCAAGAGAGAAGCAATCAGCCCCAGCATTTT. The chain recombines TRBV4-3 with TRBJ1-5, with D hard to call. V was clipped by 0 bases and J by 1 base, with 4 bases between them. Looked up from germline, CDR1 is LGHNA and CDR2 is YSLEER. The CDR3 extends over 14 amino acids.

This clone was counted once. The genes are TRBV18 and TRBJ1-1, with D possibly matching TRBD1 (6 bases). The CDR3 consists of 15 residues. Germline V gives CDR1 KGHSH, CDR2 LQKENI. V shed 1 base and J shed 1 base, with 10 bases lying between them. The CDR3 DNA reads as TGTGCCAGCTCACCACGGGGACAACCGAACACTGAAGCTTTCTTT. It codes for CASSPRGQPNTEAFF.

The chain combines TRBV14 with TRBJ2-3; TRBD1 matches 7 bases. This CDR3 comprises 15 residues. Looked up from germline, CDR1 is SGHDN and CDR2 is FVKESK. V shed 4 bases and J 0 bases; nucleotides not matched to a gene: 4. For the CDR3, the DNA is TGTGCCAGCAGCCTTGGGACAGCTAGCACAGATACGCAGTATTTT. It specifies CASSLGTASTDTQYF.

The gene calls are TRBV19 and TRBJ1-1, with 9 bases fitting TRBD1. The V and J ends lost 3 bases and 5 bases, in that order; junction bases with no gene match: 4. The CDR3 covers 14 residues. Germline CDR1 reads LNHDA; CDR2 reads SQIVND (reference sequence). CDR3 sequence (DNA): TGTGCCAGTAGTATGGGGACAGGGAGTACTGAAGCTTTCTTT. Its translation is CASSMGTGSTEAFF.

The V gene is TRBV30, the J gene TRBJ2-4; tentative D call: TRBD1 (6 bases). The length of the CDR3 is 10 residues. V shed 5 bases and J shed 11 bases, with 10 bases lying between them. Germline values: CDR1 GTSNPN, CDR2 SVGIG (reference sequence). This CDR3 reads CAWGQSVQYF. The CDR3 DNA follows: TGTGCCTGGGGACAGTCGGTTCAGTACTTC.

J is TRBJ2-7 and V is TRBV29-1, with D maybe TRBD1 (6 bases). Germline V gene sequence: CDR1 SQVTM, CDR2 ANQGSEA. V lost 3 bases, J lost 6 bases, and 12 bases lay in between. This CDR3 is 12 amino acids long. The CDR3 nucleotides are TGCAGCGTTGAGAAGATAGGGGGCGAGCAGTACTTC. Translating gives CSVEKIGGEQYF.

The chain carries TRBV6-1 and TRBJ1-2; 7 bases match TRBD1. The CDR3 consists of 13 residues. V shed 5 bases, J shed 8 bases, and the junction held 8 bases outside the gene matches. Germline CDR1 reads MNHNS; CDR2 reads SASEGT. The CDR3 region has the DNA TGTGCCAGCAGTTTAGGGGGCTACGAAGGCTACACCTTC. This codes for CASSLGGYEGYTF.

Only a few counts were recorded for this clone. The CDR3 reads CASSLLAGGSGFF. DNA of the CDR3: TGCGCCAGCAGCCTACTAGCGGGAGGTTCCGGGTTCTTC. The V gene is TRBV5-1, the J gene TRBJ2-1; TRBD2 matches at 12 bases. Germline assignment: CDR1 SGHRS and CDR2 YFSETQ. The ends lost 4 bases at V and 15 bases at J; junction bases unmatched: 8. The CDR3 consists of 13 residues. The entire variable domain, with the rest obtained from reference TRBV5-1 and TRBJ2-1, is as follows: KAGVTQTPRYLIKTRGQQVTLSCSPISGHRSVSWYQQTPGQGLQFLFEYFSETQRNKGNFPGRFSGRQFSNSRSEMNVSTLELGDSALYLCASSLLAGGSGFFGPGTRLTVL.

The gene calls are TRBV28 and TRBJ1-5; tentatively, D is TRBD1 (5 bases). Trimming left V 6 bases short and J 7 bases short, with 10 bases between. CDR3 size: 12 residues. Germline V gives CDR1 MDHEN, CDR2 SYDVKM. The CDR3 is CASRQGGQPQHF. CDR3 DNA sequence: TGTGCCAGCAGGCAGGGTGGGCAGCCCCAGCATTTT.

V usage is TRBV5-1 and J usage is TRBJ1-1; a possible D gene is TRBD1 (6 bases). The ends were cut back, 4 bases at V and 6 bases at J, with 19 bases in the middle. CDR3 length equals 15 residues. Germline V gene sequence: CDR1 SGHRS, CDR2 YFSETQ. The CDR3 here is CASSPEVGGESEAFF. The CDR3, as DNA: TGCGCCAGCAGCCCCGAAGTAGGGGGGGAGTCTGAAGCTTTCTTT.